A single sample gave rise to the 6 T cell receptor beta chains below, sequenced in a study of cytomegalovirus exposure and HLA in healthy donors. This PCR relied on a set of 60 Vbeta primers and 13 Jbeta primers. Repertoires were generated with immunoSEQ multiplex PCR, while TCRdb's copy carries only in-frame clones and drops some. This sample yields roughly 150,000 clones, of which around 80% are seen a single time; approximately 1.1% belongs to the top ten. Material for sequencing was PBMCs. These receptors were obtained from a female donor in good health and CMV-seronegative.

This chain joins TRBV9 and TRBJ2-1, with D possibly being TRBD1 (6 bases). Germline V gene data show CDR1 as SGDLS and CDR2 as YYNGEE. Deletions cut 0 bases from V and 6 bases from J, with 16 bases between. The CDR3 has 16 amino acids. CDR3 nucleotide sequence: TGTGCCAGCAGCGTAGGGGGGTGGGACACTTCCAATGAGCAGTTCTTC. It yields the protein CASSVGGWDTSNEQFF.

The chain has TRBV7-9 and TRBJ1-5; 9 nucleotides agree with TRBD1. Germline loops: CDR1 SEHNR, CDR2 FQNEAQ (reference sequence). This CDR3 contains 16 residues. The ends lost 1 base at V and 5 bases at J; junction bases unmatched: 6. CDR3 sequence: CASSLGVGQGHQPQHF. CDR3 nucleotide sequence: TGTGCCAGCAGCTTAGGAGTGGGACAGGGACATCAGCCCCAGCATTTT.

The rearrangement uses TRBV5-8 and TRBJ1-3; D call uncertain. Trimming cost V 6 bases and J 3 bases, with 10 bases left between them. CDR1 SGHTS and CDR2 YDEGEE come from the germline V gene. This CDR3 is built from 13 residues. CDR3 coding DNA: TGTGCCAGCACCCCTATAAGTGGAAACACCATATATTTT. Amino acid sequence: CASTPISGNTIYF. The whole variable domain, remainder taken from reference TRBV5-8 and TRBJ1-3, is EAGVTQSPTHLIKTRGQQATLRCSPISGHTSVYWYQQALGLGLQFLLWYDEGEERNRGNFPPRFSGRQFPNYSSELNVNALELEDSALYLCASTPISGNTIYFGEGSWLTVV.

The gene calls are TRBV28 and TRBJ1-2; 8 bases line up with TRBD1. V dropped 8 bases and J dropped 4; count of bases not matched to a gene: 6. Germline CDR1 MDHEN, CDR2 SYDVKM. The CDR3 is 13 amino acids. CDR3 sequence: CASHRGVVYGYTF. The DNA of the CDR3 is TGTGCCAGCCACAGGGGGGTTGTCTATGGCTACACCTTC.

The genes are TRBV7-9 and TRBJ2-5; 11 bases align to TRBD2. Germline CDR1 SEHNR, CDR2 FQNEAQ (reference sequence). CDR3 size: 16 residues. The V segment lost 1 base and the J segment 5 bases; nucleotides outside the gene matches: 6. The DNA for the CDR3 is TGTGCCAGCAGCTTAGGGCTAGCGGGAGGAGGGGAGACCCAGTACTTC. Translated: CASSLGLAGGGETQYF.

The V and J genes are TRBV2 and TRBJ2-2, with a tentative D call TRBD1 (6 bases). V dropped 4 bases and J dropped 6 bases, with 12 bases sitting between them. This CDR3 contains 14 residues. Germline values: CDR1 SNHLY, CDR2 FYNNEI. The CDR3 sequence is CASSVPQGPGELFF. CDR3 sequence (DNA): TGTGCCAGCAGTGTCCCCCAGGGGCCCGGGGAGCTGTTTTTT.